This T cell receptor (beta chain) was observed in a study of naive and memory T cell subsets. The study, taken as a whole, reports: Possibly reflecting memory cells re-expressing CD45RA, a few larger clonotypes occurred in naive repertoires, especially CD8. The power law exponent of TCR abundance differed between naive and memory cells. Gini index rose across naive, CM, EM and EMRA in CD4 and CD8.

Cells stained for CD3, CD4, CD8, CD45RA, CD27 and viability were sorted into four CD45RA/CD27 subsets. Two oligonucleotides, mixed equimolar, formed the beta constant-region primer covering TRBC1 and TRBC2. Nested alpha and beta constant-region primers with the SP2 primer drove four PCR rounds on ligated cDNA. One entry per CDR3 protein, called by TCRdb with MiXCR from the UMI-ligation and nested PCR reads. The data contain over 90,000 distinct CDR3 sequences, around 11% of them singletons. This clonotype appeared many times. Its antigen is not identified. An end of the junction does not agree with germline; a read error may underlie this. This CDR3 has 14 amino acids. Per germline, CDR1 SSHAT and CDR2 FNYEAQ (reference sequence).

The sequence derives from a human donor in good health. The chain joins TRBV7-7 to TRBJ2-5; 7 nucleotides match TRBD2. Sequencing was done on a sample of naive CD4+ T cells from blood. For the CDR3, the DNA is TGTGCTAGCAGCCGACACGGACTAGTCGAGACCCAGTACTTC. Translating gives CASSRHGLVETQYF.